The 22 T cell receptor beta chains presented below share a single source sample, sequenced in a study of blood T cell repertoires in COVID-19. This table comes from immunoSEQ multiplex PCR, and its TCRdb copy is limited to in-frame clones, with some not included. The table lists 200,000 to 250,000 clones, 88% of them singletons, with around 3.6% in the top ten. Source material: PBMCs or T cells enriched from blood (not recorded which). The receptor source for this set is a woman aged 25 to 39 who had been exposed to COVID-19.

V usage is TRBV9 and J usage is TRBJ1-4; no clear D. This CDR3 contains 15 residues. The germline CDR1 and CDR2 sequences are SGDLS and YYNGEE. Between the trimmed V and J ends, which lost 5 bases and 5 bases, there was a span of 16 bases. The CDR3 bases are TGTGCCAGCAGTGGGTTTGGGCCGGCGAATGAAAAACTGTTTTTT. Translation: CASSGFGPANEKLFF.

The chain links TRBV4-1 to TRBJ2-7; 9 bases are shared with TRBD2. The germline V gene encodes CDR1 MGHRA and CDR2 YSYEKL. This CDR3 spans 15 amino acids. Losses at the gene ends were 2 bases for V and 6 bases for J; bases not matched to a gene: 8. DNA of the CDR3: TGCGCCAGCAGCCAAAGATTAGCGGGAGTGGGCGAGCAGTACTTC. It translates to CASSQRLAGVGEQYF.

This chain links TRBV19 with TRBJ1-5; TRBD1 is a possible D gene (6 bases). V was clipped by 7 bases and J by 4 bases, with 11 bases between them. From germline, CDR1 is LNHDA and CDR2 SQIVND (reference sequence). The CDR3 sequence is 13 residues long. CDR3: CASTGTPNQPQHF. The CDR3 DNA follows: TGTGCCAGTACCGGGACACCGAATCAGCCCCAGCATTTT. The full variable domain, completed using reference TRBV19 and TRBJ1-5, is DGGITQSPKYLFRKEGQNVTLSCEQNLNHDAMYWYRQDPGQGLRLIYYSQIVNDFQKGDIAEGYSVSREKKESFPLTVTSAQKNPTAFYLCASTGTPNQPQHFGDGTRLSIL.

V and J are TRBV6-1 and TRBJ1-2, with a weak D call TRBD1 (6 bases). The CDR3 has 17 residues. The V and J ends lost 6 bases and 0 bases respectively, with 20 bases between them. Germline CDR1 reads MNHNS; CDR2 reads SASEGT. Written as DNA, the CDR3 is TGTGCCAGCAGCGAACGGCGGGGGGCGCTCACTAACTATGGCTACACCTTC. Amino acids: CASSERRGALTNYGYTF.

This clone came up once. The chain carries TRBV15 and TRBJ2-1; 7 bases are shared with TRBD2. Trimming cost V 3 bases and J 8 bases; bases outside gene matches: 13. This CDR3 is 16 amino acids long. Per germline, CDR1 LNHNV and CDR2 YYDKDF (reference sequence). The CDR3 protein is CATSRATSPRRDEQFF. The CDR3 nucleotides are TGTGCCACCAGCAGGGCGACTAGCCCGCGAAGGGATGAGCAGTTCTTC.

The J gene is TRBJ2-1, the V gene TRBV30; 12 nucleotides line up with TRBD2. Per the germline V gene, CDR1 is GTSNPN and CDR2 is SVGIG (reference sequence). There are 15 residues in the CDR3. J was trimmed by 14 bases and V by 5 bases; bases with no gene match: 16. Here the CDR3 reads CAWGPPSGRAGGEFF. CDR3 nucleotide sequence: TGTGCCTGGGGCCCACCTAGCGGGAGGGCCGGTGGGGAGTTCTTC.

This chain links TRBV3-1 (or the pseudogene TRBV3-2) with TRBJ1-1; D not certain. V lost 2 bases to trimming and J lost 7 bases, with 8 bases between them. The CDR3 spans 12 residues. Germline V CDR1 and CDR2: LGHDT, YNNKEL (reference sequence). CDR3 coding DNA: TGTGCCAGCAGCCAAACAGTTGATGAAGCTTTCTTT. Its translation: CASSQTVDEAFF.

V and J are TRBV30 and TRBJ1-3; no reliable D call. Germline loops: CDR1 GTSNPN, CDR2 SVGIG (reference sequence). The CDR3 has 14 amino acids. V was shortened by 4 bases and J by 0 bases, with 10 bases between the two germline ends. The CDR3 is CAWNPISSGNTIYF. The CDR3 DNA reads as TGTGCCTGGAACCCGATCAGCTCTGGAAACACCATATATTTT.

This rearrangement joins TRBV7-9 to TRBJ1-1, with a weak D call TRBD1 (6 bases). The germline CDR1 and CDR2 sequences are SEHNR and FQNEAQ (reference sequence). V lost 5 bases, J lost 6 bases, and 19 bases lay in between. The CDR3 runs to 15 residues. The CDR3: CASSIGRTGYPEAFF. In DNA form, the CDR3 reads TGTGCCAGCAGCATAGGGAGAACAGGGTACCCTGAAGCTTTCTTT.

V usage is TRBV7-6 and J usage is TRBJ2-7, with 12 bases fitting TRBD2. V gave up 5 bases and J gave up 3 bases; unmatched junction bases: 14. The CDR3 covers 18 residues. Per germline, CDR1 SGHVS and CDR2 FNYEAQ. The DNA of the CDR3 is TGTGCCAGCAGCCCCCGGACTAGCGGGGTTCATGGGGTCTACGAGCAGTACTTC. This encodes CASSPRTSGVHGVYEQYF.

This chain connects TRBV7-2 to TRBJ1-2; possibly TRBD1 for D (5 bases). CDR3 size: 14 residues. Trimming stripped 1 base from V and 5 bases from J, with 11 bases between. Germline V gene lookup returns CDR1 SGHTA and CDR2 FQGNSA. DNA of the CDR3: TGTGCCAGCAGCTTAGTGGGGCGATCGTATGGCTACACCTTC. Translated, it gives CASSLVGRSYGYTF.

The chain carries TRBV20-1 and TRBJ1-2; D is possibly TRBD1 (6 bases). Trimming shortened V by 3 bases and J by 5 bases, and 10 bases separated the two germline ends. Looked up from germline, CDR1 is DFQATT and CDR2 is SNEGSKA (reference sequence). The CDR3 has 12 amino acids. CDR3 residues: CSASGGRYGYTF. The CDR3 DNA sequence: TGCAGTGCTAGTGGGGGGCGGTATGGCTACACCTTC.

CDR3 residues: CASSGMGGYSNQPQHF. The DNA of the CDR3 is TGTGCCAGCAGCGGTATGGGGGGATATAGCAATCAGCCCCAGCATTTT. The gene calls are TRBV7-2 and TRBJ1-5; D possibly corresponds to TRBD1 (5 bases). The CDR3 totals 16 residues. Trimming removed 5 bases from V and 0 bases from J, with 14 bases in between. CDR1 and CDR2 (germline): SGHTA, FQGNSA. Full variable domain (remainder filled in from reference TRBV7-2 and TRBJ1-5): GAGVSQSPSNKVTEKGKDVELRCDPISGHTALYWYRQSLGQGLEFLIYFQGNSAPDKSGLPSDRFSAERTGGSVSTLTIQRTQQEDSAVYLCASSGMGGYSNQPQHFGDGTRLSIL.

The J gene is TRBJ1-6, the V gene TRBV11-1; D possibly corresponds to TRBD1 (6 bases). Germline-derived CDR1 and CDR2 are SGHAT and FQDESV (reference sequence). The CDR3 totals 15 residues. The ends were cut back, 1 base at V and 9 bases at J, with 13 bases in the middle. The CDR3 spells CASSLGRGGSSPLHF. CDR3 coding DNA: TGTGCCAGCAGCTTAGGCAGGGGTGGTTCTTCACCCCTCCACTTT.

The J gene is TRBJ2-2, the V gene TRBV18; 8 nucleotides agree with TRBD1. Germline V gene data show CDR1 as KGHSH and CDR2 as LQKENI. V dropped 5 bases and J dropped 2; count of bases not matched to a gene: 4. The CDR3 runs 15 residues. The CDR3 DNA sequence: TGTGCCAGCTCAGGGACAGGCATAAACACCGGGGAGCTGTTTTTT. It is translated as CASSGTGINTGELFF.

This clone was observed a few times. The chain links TRBV7-9 to TRBJ1-1, with 9 bases that match TRBD1. There are 16 residues in the CDR3. Looked up from germline, CDR1 is SEHNR and CDR2 is FQNEAQ (reference sequence). Unmatched junction bases numbered 8, after V lost 0 bases and J lost 6 bases. The CDR3 here is CASSLAGTGSRSEAFF. The DNA for the CDR3 is TGTGCCAGCAGCTTAGCCGGGACAGGGTCGAGATCTGAAGCTTTCTTT.

The chain combines TRBV18 with TRBJ1-2; D is unclear. Germline CDR1 KGHSH, CDR2 LQKENI. The ends were cut back, 0 bases at V and 9 bases at J, with 11 bases in the middle. The length of the CDR3 is 13 residues. Here the CDR3 reads CASSPPWRDRYTF. For the CDR3, the DNA is TGTGCCAGCTCACCACCGTGGCGGGATCGCTACACCTTC.

The chain recombines TRBV5-1 with TRBJ2-1, with 9 bases that match TRBD1. V was clipped by 4 bases and J by 12 bases; unmatched bases: 8. The germline V gene has CDR1 SGHRS and CDR2 YFSETQ. The CDR3 has 13 residues. The CDR3 sequence is CASSMEPTGGQFF. CDR3 in DNA: TGCGCCAGCAGCATGGAGCCGACAGGGGGGCAGTTCTTC.

The V call is TRBV6-1, the J call TRBJ2-1; D is unclear. CDR3 length: 14 residues. Looked up from germline, CDR1 is MNHNS and CDR2 is SASEGT. V shed 1 base and J shed 9 bases, with 13 bases lying between them. The DNA of the CDR3 is TGTGCCAGCAGTGAAGTCGACATACAAGTTGAGCAGTTCTTC. Its translation: CASSEVDIQVEQFF.

The chain uses TRBV9 and TRBJ2-2; 7 bases are shared with TRBD2. Germline V lookup: CDR1 SGDLS, CDR2 YYNGEE. There are 19 residues in the CDR3. With V trimmed by 0 bases and J by 7 bases, 18 bases remained unmatched. The DNA of the CDR3 is TGTGCCAGCAGCGTAGAGAGGTTAGCGGGCGCCGGGTTTGACGGGGAGCTGTTTTTT. Translation gives CASSVERLAGAGFDGELFF.

The chain joins TRBV7-9 to TRBJ2-7; tentatively, D is TRBD2 (6 bases). V lost 5 bases and J lost 0, with 14 bases in between. Germline CDR1 is SEHNR and CDR2 is FQNEAQ (reference sequence). CDR3 size: 15 residues. DNA of the CDR3: TGTGCCAGCAGCGTCGCCCTCGGGAGCTCCTACGAGCAGTACTTC. Amino acids: CASSVALGSSYEQYF. Filled out from reference TRBV7-9 and TRBJ2-7, the complete variable domain reads DTGVSQNPRHKITKRGQNVTFRCDPISEHNRLYWYRQTLGQGPEFLTYFQNEAQLEKSRLLSDRFSAERPKGSFSTLEIQRTEQGDSAMYLCASSVALGSSYEQYFGPGTRLTVT.

This clone was recorded only once. The chain recombines TRBV9 with TRBJ1-5, with D uncertain. This CDR3 has 14 residues. Germline V gene lookup returns CDR1 SGDLS and CDR2 YYNGEE. Trimming shortened V by 0 bases and J by 1 base, and 5 bases separated the two germline ends. CDR3 residues: CASSVGRSNQPQHF. CDR3 nucleotides: TGTGCCAGCAGCGTAGGGAGAAGCAATCAGCCCCAGCATTTT.